This record concerns one TCR beta chain sequence. Its target is unknown. The data belong to a study of cytomegalovirus exposure and HLA in healthy donors. Study results and limitations: Some segments of the V type, notably TRBV6-2 and TRBV6-3, were excluded as indistinguishable. Association with HLA alleles at 0.05 false discovery rate was found for 17,000 or so TCR beta sequences in a later analysis. TCR beta V- and J-gene trimming, according to a later analysis, was linked to a missense DCLRE1C variant.

PCR involved 60 Vbeta and 13 Jbeta primers. Sequencing was performed with immunoSEQ multiplex PCR; in TCRdb, only in-frame clones are kept and a portion is missing. The sample shows around 150,000 clones, roughly 9.4% of them seen only once. Germline-derived CDR1 and CDR2 are SGHTA and FQGTGA. The CDR3 consists of 15 residues. The trim removed 4 bases at V and 0 bases at J, leaving 2 bases unmatched. Source material: PBMCs. V and J are TRBV7-3 and TRBJ2-2, with 7 positions matching TRBD1. This receptor was obtained from a male donor in good health and CMV-seronegative. The CDR3 loop is CASSSDRANTGELFF. DNA of the CDR3: TGTGCCAGCAGCTCCGACAGGGCGAACACCGGGGAGCTGTTTTTT.